What follows is one TCR beta chain and its context. Antigen specificity is unknown. These data are taken from a study of T cells in Graves' hyperthyroidism and ophthalmopathy. Looking at the study overall: Peripheral blood was acquired at first diagnosis, ahead of any therapy whatsoever. Study-level results: Separation of ophthalmopathy from stable hyperthyroidism was achieved by a 13 V-J model.

Not enrolled were patients with uncontrolled infection, other autoimmune disease, pregnancy or lactation. Fresh peripheral blood, under 13 ml, was the source of the PBMCs. V lost 4 bases to trimming and J lost 1 base, with 13 bases between them. Per germline, CDR1 GTSNPN and CDR2 SVGIG (reference sequence). The CDR3 consists of 14 residues. Researchers amplified the TCR beta CDR3 regions from RNA transcripts. The TCR CDR3 first-round RT-PCR relied on the HTBI primer set. TCRdb reprocessed the multiplex PCR reads with MiXCR, giving one entry per CDR3 protein. Of approximately 690,000 distinct CDR3 sequences in the sample, about a fifth are singletons; the top ten hold around a third.

This chain connects TRBV30 to TRBJ1-1; D perhaps matches TRBD1 (5 bases). The TCR originated in a man aged 30 to 39 with Graves' ophthalmopathy. The specimen sequenced was blood. CDR3 sequence (DNA): TGTGCCTGGAAGGGGACCTTGGGGAACACTGAAGCTTTCTTT. Protein product: CAWKGTLGNTEAFF. The whole variable domain, remainder taken from reference TRBV30 and TRBJ1-1, is SQTIHQWPATLVQPVGSPLSLECTVEGTSNPNLYWYRQAAGRGLQLLFYSVGIGQISSEVPQNLSASRPQDRQFILSSKKLLLSDSGFYLCAWKGTLGNTEAFFGQGTRLTVV.